The 8 T cell receptor beta chains given below trace back to one sample, sequenced in a study of post-analysis software for immune sequencing data. Regarding the study as a whole: Controls showed lower frequencies than patients for roughly 5 TRBV segments, and TRBV5-6, TRBV5-1 and TRBV20-1 were among these.

Their antigens are not known. Included in the TCR beta cDNA libraries were unique molecular identifiers. TCRdb passed the PCR reads through MiXCR, listing each CDR3 protein once. In the table there are roughly 410,000 distinct CDR3 sequences, about a third of which are singletons. The sample was blood. These receptors originate from a girl aged 10 to 17 with multiple sclerosis.

The chain links TRBV20-1 to TRBJ1-1; D remains ambiguous. The germline V and J ends were trimmed by 5 bases and 0 bases, with 16 bases remaining between them. The CDR3 has 15 residues. Germline V gene sequence: CDR1 DFQATT, CDR2 SNEGSKA (reference sequence). CDR3 coding DNA: TGCAGTGCTCCCAGCCCAGGTCCCATGAACACTGAAGCTTTCTTT. Translating it yields CSAPSPGPMNTEAFF.

For this clonotype: One junction end does not reproduce the germline sequence, and a read error may be involved. The rearrangement uses TRBV25-1 and TRBJ2-5; the D call may be TRBD1 or TRBD2 (5 bases each). The J call may be wrong; the DNA end is better matched by TRBJ2-7. CDR1 is MGHDK, CDR2 SYGVNS, per germline. The CDR3 length is 14 residues. CDR3 residues: CASSPPWGSSEQYF. CDR3 DNA sequence: TGTGCCAGCAGTCCCCCTTGGGGGTCCTCCGAGCAGTACTTC.

This chain connects TRBV12-3 or TRBV12-4 to TRBJ2-7; the D is unclear. The end of the DNA aligns better with TRBJ2-5, so the J call may be wrong. The CDR3 runs to 15 residues. The CDR3 here is CASSLGWSAKETQYF. CDR3 bases: TGTGCCAGCAGTTTAGGCTGGTCCGCCAAAGAGACCCAGTACTTC.

This chain links TRBV7-6 with TRBJ2-7; 9 nucleotides agree with TRBD1. The CDR3 is made up of 16 amino acids. Germline CDR1 SGHVS, CDR2 FNYEAQ. V shed 3 bases, J shed 0 bases, and the junction held 6 bases outside the gene matches. The CDR3 spells CASSLARDRASYEQYF. CDR3 in DNA: TGTGCCAGCAGCTTGGCCCGGGACAGGGCCTCCTACGAGCAGTACTTC.

This clonotype was picked up a small number of times. CDR3 residues: CSARHFGLAGVMETQYF. CDR3 sequence (DNA): TGCAGTGCTAGACACTTCGGACTAGCGGGGGTCATGGAGACCCAGTACTTC. The chain recombines TRBV20-1 with TRBJ2-5; 13 bases agree with TRBD2. The germline gives CDR1 DFQATT, CDR2 SNEGSKA (reference sequence). V shed 2 bases and J 5 bases; nucleotides not matched to a gene: 11. This CDR3 contains 17 residues.

This clonotype has just a few counts. The chain carries TRBV20-1 and TRBJ1-1, with 7 bases identical to TRBD1. The CDR3 runs to 13 residues. Germline V gene lookup returns CDR1 DFQATT and CDR2 SNEGSKA (reference sequence). The ends lost 6 bases at V and 6 bases at J; junction bases unmatched: 10. CDR3 loop: CSARQGVDSEAFF. DNA of the CDR3: TGCAGTGCACGACAGGGAGTGGACTCTGAAGCTTTCTTT.

The gene calls are TRBV19 and TRBJ2-2, with 7 positions matching TRBD1. The CDR3 totals 18 residues. The V and J ends lost 4 bases and 5 bases, in that order; junction bases with no gene match: 16. Germline lookup yields CDR1 LNHDA and CDR2 SQIVND (reference sequence). The CDR3 bases are TGTGCCAGTAGTAACGTATATAATGGACAGGACCTTACCGGGGAGCTGTTTTTT. It yields the protein CASSNVYNGQDLTGELFF.

This chain connects TRBV12-3 or TRBV12-4 to TRBJ2-5; 8 nucleotides agree with TRBD2. This CDR3 is 16 amino acids long. V lost 3 bases to trimming and J lost 1 base; unmatched junction nucleotides: 7. CDR3 DNA: TGTGCCAGCAGTTTCGGAGGCGGGGGGCTCCAAGAGACCCAGTACTTC. It yields the protein CASSFGGGGLQETQYF.